This T cell receptor beta chain stems from a study of shared clonotypes between healthy human individuals. TCRdb's copy holds only in-frame clones and misses some; the assay was immunoSEQ multiplex PCR. The sample lists roughly 1.5 million clones; 98% were seen once. The CDR3 is 11 amino acids. Germline loops: CDR1 MNHEY, CDR2 SVGAGI. V was cut by 5 bases and J by 3 bases, with 2 bases left in between. This clonotype originated in a man aged 25 to 45 in good health. The V call is TRBV6-5, the J call TRBJ1-5; D unresolved. The material sequenced was naive CD4+ T cells sorted from blood. Regarding subset: CD45RA+ positively selected. CDR3 sequence reads: CASSPNQPQHF. The CDR3 DNA is TGTGCCAGCAGTCCCAATCAGCCCCAGCATTTT.